This T cell receptor (beta chain) is from a study of blood T cell repertoires in COVID-19. The overall study: Acute-phase and convalescent COVID-19 samples originated in the United States, Italy and Spain.

CDR3 length: 15 amino acids. CDR1 and CDR2 from the germline V gene are SGHTA and FQGTGA. J gave up 1 base and V 2 bases, and 0 bases lay outside the gene matches. This clone has at least ten counts. Assay: immunoSEQ multiplex PCR; the TCRdb copy retains only in-frame clones and omits some. The sample lists roughly 130,000 clones, 70% to 85% occurring once. Participants were aged roughly 18 to 90 years, lived in 20 to 25 US areas, and enrolled virtually. Participants' reported clinical history set cohort assignment. Cohort 3 recovered donors had two negative PCRs, clearance, or symptom resolution. The chain couples TRBV7-3 to TRBJ2-2, with TRBD1 matching 8 bases. The sample consisted of PBMCs or T cells enriched from blood (not recorded which). This receptor was obtained from a man in his forties or fifties who had recovered from COVID-19. CDR3 loop: CASSLGTGNTGELFF. The DNA for the CDR3 is TGTGCCAGCAGCTTAGGGACAGGGAACACCGGGGAGCTGTTTTTT.